Following are 24 T cell receptor beta chains from one sample sequenced in a study of T cell changes during pregnancy in multiple sclerosis. Sequencing used immunoSEQ multiplex PCR; TCRdb keeps in-frame clones, though not all of them. This table has approximately 11,000 clones, 84% appearing once. Sequenced here: CD8+ T cells from peripheral blood mononuclear cells, sampled after pregnancy. The source of these receptors is a female donor in good health, enrolled as a control in a pregnancy study.

The chain couples TRBV28 to TRBJ2-3; TRBD2 matches at 8 bases. From germline, CDR1 is MDHEN and CDR2 SYDVKM. There are 17 residues in the CDR3. V dropped 3 bases and J dropped 4; count of bases not matched to a gene: 12. CDR3 in amino acids: CASSLVFGGVWADTQYF. In DNA form, the CDR3 reads TGTGCCAGCAGTTTGGTCTTCGGGGGGGTTTGGGCAGATACGCAGTATTTT. The full variable domain, with the rest looked up from reference TRBV28 and TRBJ2-3, is DVKVTQSSRYLVKRTGEKVFLECVQDMDHENMFWYRQDPGLGLRLIYFSYDVKMKEKGDIPEGYSVSREKKERFSLILESASTNQTSMYLCASSLVFGGVWADTQYFGPGTRLTVL.

This clone occurred once. The V call is TRBV6-5, the J call TRBJ2-7; 7 nucleotides line up with TRBD1. Germline loops: CDR1 MNHEY, CDR2 SVGAGI. V was clipped by 0 bases and J by 4 bases; unmatched bases: 3. The CDR3 is 14 amino acids. CDR3 residues: CASSYSTQGYEQYF. CDR3 DNA: TGTGCCAGCAGTTACTCGACACAGGGGTACGAGCAGTACTTC.

This clone has a single count. The V call is TRBV10-3, the J call TRBJ1-5, with TRBD1 as a possible D gene (6 bases). Germline V gives CDR1 ENHRY, CDR2 SYGVKD. The CDR3 has 14 residues. Trimming stripped 5 bases from V and 3 bases from J, with 11 bases between. The CDR3 DNA reads TGTGCCATCAGTACAGGACAGTTCAATCAGCCCCAGCATTTT. Its protein is CAISTGQFNQPQHF.

The chain couples TRBV27 to TRBJ2-6; D possibly corresponds to TRBD1 (5 bases). V was pared by 5 bases and J by 1 base, with 6 bases between. The germline CDR1 and CDR2 sequences are MNHEY and SMNVEV (reference sequence). The CDR3 totals 14 residues. CDR3 amino acids: CASSPGSGANVLTF. The CDR3 DNA sequence: TGTGCCAGCAGTCCAGGGTCTGGGGCCAACGTCCTGACTTTC.

This clone was detected once. CDR3 sequence reads: CASSGGTGGIYEQYF. The CDR3 DNA follows: TGTGCCAGCAGTGGGGGGACAGGGGGTATCTACGAGCAGTACTTC. The J gene is TRBJ2-7, the V gene TRBV6-1; 11 nucleotides agree with TRBD1. CDR3 length: 15 residues. The V segment lost 4 bases and the J segment 3 bases; nucleotides outside the gene matches: 5. Germline CDR1 and CDR2: MNHNS and SASEGT.

This clone was seen just once. The chain uses TRBV7-2 and TRBJ2-7, with D possibly being TRBD2 (5 bases). The CDR3 loop spans 12 amino acids. The germline V gene has CDR1 SGHTA and CDR2 FQGNSA. The germline V and J ends were trimmed by 4 bases and 3 bases, with 7 bases remaining between them. The CDR3 DNA sequence: TGTGCCAGCAGCTCGGGGTTCTACGAGCAGTACTTC. Translated: CASSSGFYEQYF.

The chain is built from TRBV4-2 and TRBJ2-5; 14 bases map to TRBD2. V lost 4 bases to trimming and J lost 1 base; unmatched junction nucleotides: 5. Germline CDR1 reads LGHNA; CDR2 reads YNFKEQ. This CDR3 has 17 residues. CDR3 loop: CASSPEGLAGGQETQYF. DNA of the CDR3: TGTGCCAGCAGCCCGGAAGGACTAGCGGGGGGCCAAGAGACCCAGTACTTC.

The CDR3 loop reads CAISDPTTTARQVYHEQFF. The CDR3 coding sequence is TGTGCCATCAGTGACCCTACGACAACCGCTCGACAGGTTTACCATGAGCAGTTCTTC. V usage is TRBV10-3 and J usage is TRBJ2-1; maybe TRBD1 (6 bases). The germline CDR1 and CDR2 sequences are ENHRY and SYGVKD. This CDR3 is 19 amino acids long. V was trimmed by 3 bases and J by 8 bases, leaving 29 bases between them.

The chain uses TRBV2 and TRBJ2-3; TRBD2 matches at 12 bases. V lost 5 bases, J lost 8 bases, and 8 bases stayed unmatched. The CDR3 has 15 residues. Germline lookup yields CDR1 SNHLY and CDR2 FYNNEI. CDR3 loop: CASSLGLAGPGTQYF. The CDR3 region has the DNA TGTGCCAGCAGTTTAGGACTAGCGGGACCCGGTACGCAGTATTTT.

This sequence joins TRBV19 and TRBJ2-7; D uncertain. Germline lookup yields CDR1 LNHDA and CDR2 SQIVND (reference sequence). The germline V and J ends were trimmed by 1 base and 2 bases, with 6 bases remaining between them. The CDR3 spans 13 residues. The CDR3 loop is CASSIGSPYEQYF. The CDR3 DNA is TGTGCCAGTAGTATAGGCAGTCCCTACGAGCAGTACTTC.

The chain joins TRBV6-1 to TRBJ1-4, with TRBD1 matching 12 bases. V lost 1 base, J lost 8 bases, and 5 bases stayed unmatched. Germline V gene data show CDR1 as MNHNS and CDR2 as SASEGT. CDR3 length equals 16 residues. The DNA for the CDR3 is TGTGCCAGCAGTGAAGAGGCCGGGACAGGGGGCGAAAAACTGTTTTTT. Translating gives CASSEEAGTGGEKLFF.

V gene TRBV7-9 combines with J gene TRBJ2-7; weak D call: TRBD1 (5 bases). The V and J ends lost 0 bases and 6 bases respectively, with 12 bases between them. The CDR3 contains 14 residues. Germline lookup yields CDR1 SEHNR and CDR2 FQNEAQ (reference sequence). The CDR3 is CASSLASTGAEQYF. In nucleotides, the CDR3 is TGTGCCAGCAGCTTAGCTAGCACTGGGGCCGAGCAGTACTTC.

The V and J genes are TRBV4-2 and TRBJ2-3; tentative D call: TRBD1 (5 bases). The CDR3 length is 15 residues. Germline CDR1 is LGHNA and CDR2 is YNFKEQ. Between the trimmed V and J ends, which lost 3 bases and 1 base, there was a span of 11 bases. CDR3 in amino acids: CASSHPRQRTDTQYF. The CDR3 DNA sequence: TGTGCCAGCAGCCACCCACGACAGCGCACAGATACGCAGTATTTT.

The chain carries TRBV28 and TRBJ1-1, with 8 bases that match TRBD1. V lost 2 bases to trimming and J lost 10 bases; unmatched junction nucleotides: 0. CDR3 length: 11 residues. Germline CDR1 reads MDHEN; CDR2 reads SYDVKM. The CDR3 loop is CASSLDRGAFF. The CDR3, as DNA: TGTGCCAGCAGTTTAGACAGGGGAGCTTTCTTT.

The V gene is TRBV6-5, the J gene TRBJ2-1, with TRBD2 matching 11 bases. The trim removed 6 bases at V and 9 bases at J, leaving 7 bases unmatched. The CDR3 is 14 residues long. Per germline, CDR1 MNHEY and CDR2 SVGAGI. The CDR3 is CASSFSGGAPEQFF. DNA for the CDR3: TGTGCCAGCAGCTTTAGCGGGGGGGCCCCTGAGCAGTTCTTC.

This chain uses TRBV6-1 with TRBJ2-7, with TRBD2 matching over 11 bases. The germline CDR1 and CDR2 sequences are MNHNS and SASEGT. Trimming at V came to 2 bases and at J to 5 bases, leaving 5 bases not matched to a gene. The CDR3 loop spans 15 amino acids. The CDR3: CASSELAGGPHEQYF. The CDR3 DNA reads as TGTGCCAGCAGTGAATTAGCGGGAGGGCCCCACGAGCAGTACTTC.

The chain carries TRBV29-1 and TRBJ1-2; weak D call: TRBD1 (6 bases). Germline V gene sequence: CDR1 SQVTM, CDR2 ANQGSEA. The CDR3 consists of 12 residues. V lost 7 bases to trimming and J lost 3 bases, with 12 bases between them. CDR3 in amino acids: CSGLDSHYGYTF. In nucleotides, the CDR3 is TGCAGCGGTCTGGACAGCCACTATGGCTACACCTTC.

The genes are TRBV4-1 and TRBJ1-1; the D gene is possibly TRBD1 (5 bases). The germline V gene encodes CDR1 MGHRA and CDR2 YSYEKL. Trimming stripped 0 bases from V and 1 base from J, with 9 bases between. The CDR3 loop spans 15 amino acids. This chain's CDR3 is CASSQEGGGNTEAFF. Here the CDR3 DNA reads TGCGCCAGCAGCCAAGAGGGCGGGGGGAACACTGAAGCTTTCTTT.

This clone was seen only a few times. This chain links TRBV10-3 with TRBJ2-1; D gene uncertain. Germline V gives CDR1 ENHRY, CDR2 SYGVKD. This CDR3 region has 13 residues. V shed 8 bases and J shed 5 bases, with 13 bases lying between them. The DNA of the CDR3 is TGTGCCATCCGTCCCAGAACCCACAATGAGCAGTTCTTC. Its protein is CAIRPRTHNEQFF.

V usage is TRBV27 and J usage is TRBJ2-5, with TRBD1 matching over 9 bases. V trimming: 3 bases; J trimming: 1 base; junction bases outside the gene matches: 3. The CDR3 extends over 15 amino acids. Looked up from germline, CDR1 is MNHEY and CDR2 is SMNVEV (reference sequence). CDR3 sequence (DNA): TGTGCCAGCAGTTTGGGACAGGGCGGCCAAGAGACCCAGTACTTC. It translates to CASSLGQGGQETQYF.

The chain links TRBV27 to TRBJ1-5; D uncertain. Looked up from germline, CDR1 is MNHEY and CDR2 is SMNVEV (reference sequence). Trimming stripped 3 bases from V and 4 bases from J, with 7 bases between. This CDR3 has 13 residues. The DNA of the CDR3 is TGTGCCAGCAGTTTCGGACTTAATCAGCCCCAGCATTTT. It yields the protein CASSFGLNQPQHF.

This clone was recorded a few times. The V and J genes are TRBV6-5 and TRBJ1-6; D is uncertain. Germline lookup yields CDR1 MNHEY and CDR2 SVGAGI. The CDR3 has 13 residues. CDR3 amino acids: CATYGSLNSPLHF. In DNA, the CDR3 is TGTGCGACTTATGGTAGTTTAAATTCACCCCTCCACTTT.

This clone came up once. The chain is built from TRBV19 and TRBJ1-5, with D tentatively TRBD1 (6 bases). Trimming shortened V by 5 bases and J by 3 bases, and 20 bases separated the two germline ends. CDR3 length equals 17 residues. Germline V lookup: CDR1 LNHDA, CDR2 SQIVND (reference sequence). The chain's CDR3 is CASSPGVWWDINQPQHF. The CDR3 region has the DNA TGTGCCAGTAGTCCAGGGGTGTGGTGGGATATCAATCAGCCCCAGCATTTT.

The chain has TRBV19 and TRBJ1-5, with D possibly being TRBD1 (5 bases). The germline V and J ends were trimmed by 0 bases and 7 bases, with 7 bases remaining between them. Germline lookup yields CDR1 LNHDA and CDR2 SQIVND (reference sequence). CDR3 length: 13 residues. Here the CDR3 reads CASSIEGGQPQHF. The CDR3 DNA sequence: TGTGCCAGTAGTATAGAGGGGGGACAGCCCCAGCATTTT.